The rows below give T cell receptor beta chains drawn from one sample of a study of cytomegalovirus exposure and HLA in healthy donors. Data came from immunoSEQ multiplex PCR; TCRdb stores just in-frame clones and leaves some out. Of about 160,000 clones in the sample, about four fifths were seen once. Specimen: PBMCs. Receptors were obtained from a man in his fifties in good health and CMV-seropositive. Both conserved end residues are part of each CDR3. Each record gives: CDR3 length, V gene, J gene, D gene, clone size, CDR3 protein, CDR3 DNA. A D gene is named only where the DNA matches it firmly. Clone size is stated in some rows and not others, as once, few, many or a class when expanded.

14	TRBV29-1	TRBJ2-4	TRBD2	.	CSVGLAGAKNIQYF	TGCAGCGTAGGACTAGCGGGAGCCAAAAACATTCAGTACTTC
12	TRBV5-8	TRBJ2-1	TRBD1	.	CASLRTGREQFF	TGTGCCAGCCTACGGACAGGGCGTGAGCAGTTCTTC
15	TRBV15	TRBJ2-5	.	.	CATSGQPGPGETQYF	TGTGCCACCAGCGGACAACCGGGCCCGGGAGAGACCCAGTACTTC
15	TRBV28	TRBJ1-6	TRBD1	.	CASSIRDRLNSPLHF	TGTGCCAGCAGTATACGGGACAGGTTAAATTCACCCCTCCACTTT
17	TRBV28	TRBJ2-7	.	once	CASSSPDSLQVSYEQYF	TGTGCCAGCAGTTCACCCGACAGTTTGCAGGTCTCCTACGAGCAGTACTTC
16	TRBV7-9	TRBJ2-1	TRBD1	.	CASSSSRTGEGNEQFF	TGTGCCAGCAGCTCATCAAGGACAGGGGAGGGCAATGAGCAGTTCTTC
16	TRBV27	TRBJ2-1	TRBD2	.	CASRLSGLAGGHEQFF	TGTGCCAGCAGGCTTTCGGGACTAGCGGGAGGGCATGAGCAGTTCTTC
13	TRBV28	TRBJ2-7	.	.	CASSLTSSYEQYF	TGTGCCAGCAGTTTGACTAGCTCCTACGAGCAGTACTTC
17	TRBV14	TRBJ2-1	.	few	CASSQDLGQPLSNEQFF	TGTGCCAGCAGCCAAGACCTCGGACAGCCTCTCAGCAATGAGCAGTTCTTC
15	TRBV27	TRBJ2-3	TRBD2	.	CASKLAGALTDTQYF	TGTGCCAGCAAGCTAGCGGGGGCCCTCACAGATACGCAGTATTTT
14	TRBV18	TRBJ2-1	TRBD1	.	CASSYRDSYNEQFF	TGTGCCAGCTCTTACCGGGACAGCTACAATGAGCAGTTCTTC
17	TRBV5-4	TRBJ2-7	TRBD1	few	CASSESVTGIIPYEQYF	TGTGCCAGCAGCGAGTCCGTGACAGGGATAATTCCCTACGAGCAGTACTTC
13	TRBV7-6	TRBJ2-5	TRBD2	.	CASGAGGLETQYF	TGTGCCTCCGGGGCGGGAGGGTTAGAGACCCAGTACTTC